These 25 T cell receptor beta chains were sequenced from one sample in a study of CD8+ T cells in alopecia areata. Investigators isolated RNA and reverse transcribed it into cDNA to act as the sequencing template. Method: immunoSEQ multiplex PCR; TCRdb's copy keeps in-frame clones and lacks some. The table has about 100,000 clones, roughly 55% seen once. The sample comprised NKG2D-low CD8+ T cells sorted from blood. The source of these receptors is a human donor with alopecia areata.

Worth noting for this clone: The same CDR3 arises from other DNA sequences in this sample as well. The V call is TRBV5-1, the J call TRBJ2-5; no firm D call. V was trimmed by 3 bases and J by 2 bases, leaving 2 bases between them. The CDR3 loop spans 11 amino acids. The V gene's germline CDR1 is SGHRS and CDR2 YFSETQ. The CDR3 DNA follows: TGCGCCAGCAGCTCTCAAGAGACCCAGTACTTC. Translating gives CASSSQETQYF.

This clone has just a few counts. The V and J genes are TRBV19 and TRBJ1-1, with a weak D call TRBD1 (6 bases). This CDR3 spans 14 amino acids. Germline V CDR1 and CDR2: LNHDA, SQIVND (reference sequence). V was clipped by 10 bases and J by 3 bases, with 18 bases between them. DNA of the CDR3: TGTGCCACGGCTAGGGCAGGGGTTTACACTGAAGCTTTCTTT. Its protein product is CATARAGVYTEAFF.

The J gene is TRBJ2-7, the V gene TRBV27; the match to TRBD1 covers 8 bases. Trimming took 4 bases from V and 6 from J; bases not matched to a gene: 8. The CDR3 is 14 amino acids. Looked up from germline, CDR1 is MNHEY and CDR2 is SMNVEV (reference sequence). The CDR3 sequence: CASSSLQGAVEQYF. CDR3 bases: TGTGCCAGCAGTTCCCTCCAGGGGGCCGTCGAGCAGTACTTC.

The chain combines TRBV4-1 with TRBJ2-7; D unclear. Germline assignment: CDR1 MGHRA and CDR2 YSYEKL. CDR3 size: 15 residues. V was shortened by 0 bases and J by 2 bases, with 11 bases between the two germline ends. The CDR3 DNA sequence: TGCGCCAGCAGCCAAGAGTTAGGAGTAACCTACGAGCAGTACTTC. It translates to CASSQELGVTYEQYF.

This clone turned up a few times. The chain uses TRBV11-2 and TRBJ2-7; D uncertain. The germline V gene encodes CDR1 SGHAT and CDR2 FQNNGV. The V end lost 8 bases, the J end lost 6 bases, and 11 bases lay between the germline ends. The CDR3 length is 11 residues. Here the CDR3 DNA reads TGTGCCAGCGTCGGGTTACGCGAGCAGTACTTC. Its protein is CASVGLREQYF.

This sequence joins TRBV19 and TRBJ2-7; 9 bases are a match to TRBD2. The CDR3 covers 14 residues. The germline V gene has CDR1 LNHDA and CDR2 SQIVND (reference sequence). With V trimmed by 9 bases and J by 0 bases, 6 bases remained unmatched. CDR3 loop: CASSLAGISYEQYF. In DNA, the CDR3 is TGTGCCAGCTCACTAGCGGGCATCTCCTACGAGCAGTACTTC.

The chain couples TRBV5-6 to TRBJ1-2; 8 bases are shared with TRBD1. The CDR3 runs to 15 residues. Germline loops: CDR1 SGHDT, CDR2 YYEEEE. V was clipped by 2 bases and J by 4 bases; unmatched bases: 7. CDR3 region: CASSFPSGGVYGYTF. The CDR3 DNA sequence: TGTGCCAGCAGCTTTCCGTCAGGGGGCGTCTATGGCTACACCTTC.

This CDR3 is CASSQAPGQGTDTQYF. In nucleotides, the CDR3 is TGCGCCAGCAGCCAAGCCCCGGGACAGGGAACAGATACGCAGTATTTT. This chain uses TRBV4-1 with TRBJ2-3; TRBD1 matches at 9 bases. The J segment lost 3 bases and the V segment lost 1 base, leaving 5 bases of the junction unmatched. The CDR3 contains 16 residues. In germline, CDR1 is MGHRA, CDR2 YSYEKL.

The chain employs TRBV27 and TRBJ2-2, with D perhaps TRBD1 or TRBD2 (5 bases each). Trimming took 2 bases from V and 0 from J, leaving 7 bases between them. The V gene's germline CDR1 is MNHEY and CDR2 SMNVEV (reference sequence). There are 15 residues in the CDR3. The CDR3 is CASSLLGANTGELFF. The CDR3 coding sequence is TGTGCCAGCAGTTTACTGGGGGCGAACACCGGGGAGCTGTTTTTT.

Here the CDR3 reads CASSPGSRRFQPQHF. DNA of the CDR3: TGTGCCAGCAGCCCGGGTAGTAGGCGTTTTCAGCCCCAGCATTTT. The chain combines TRBV7-9 with TRBJ1-5; D gene uncertain. The CDR3 consists of 15 residues. The germline V gene has CDR1 SEHNR and CDR2 FQNEAQ (reference sequence). The V end lost 5 bases, the J end lost 6 bases, and 17 bases lay between the germline ends. The whole variable domain, filled in from reference TRBV7-9 and TRBJ1-5, reads DTGVSQNPRHKITKRGQNVTFRCDPISEHNRLYWYRQTLGQGPEFLTYFQNEAQLEKSRLLSDRFSAERPKGSFSTLEIQRTEQGDSAMYLCASSPGSRRFQPQHFGDGTRLSIL.

This chain links TRBV30 with TRBJ2-5; TRBD1 aligns across 9 bases. The germline CDR1 and CDR2 sequences are GTSNPN and SVGIG (reference sequence). Trimming cost V 5 bases and J 2 bases; bases outside gene matches: 3. The length of the CDR3 is 13 residues. The CDR3 DNA reads TGTGCCTGGGGGACAGGGCATCAAGAGACCCAGTACTTC. Translating gives CAWGTGHQETQYF.

This clone has just a few counts. The V call is TRBV29-1, the J call TRBJ2-5; tentatively, D is TRBD1 (6 bases). Germline V lookup: CDR1 SQVTM, CDR2 ANQGSEA. The CDR3 runs to 12 residues. Trimming shortened V by 6 bases and J by 7 bases, and 15 bases separated the two germline ends. CDR3 DNA: TGCAGCGTCATGGGGTCACAGGGGACCCAGTACTTC. Residues: CSVMGSQGTQYF.

Regarding this clone: Given a far larger clone just one base away, this is likely a sequencing read error. The chain has TRBV5-6 and TRBJ2-5; D might be TRBD1 or TRBD2, each matching 5 bases. The CDR3 is made up of 14 amino acids. Germline V lookup: CDR1 SGHDT, CDR2 YYEEEE. V was shortened by 4 bases and J by 1 base, with 11 bases between the two germline ends. CDR3 DNA: TGTGCCAGCAGCCCTTGGGACGTCCAAGAGACCCAGTACTTC. It yields the protein CASSPWDVQETQYF.

The chain carries TRBV7-9 and TRBJ2-7; D gene unclear. Germline V gene data show CDR1 as SEHNR and CDR2 as FQNEAQ (reference sequence). Trimming took 5 bases from V and 2 from J, leaving 16 bases between them. The CDR3 totals 15 residues. The CDR3 coding sequence is TGTGCCAGCAGCCCTATCCAACTTTTGACCTACGAGCAGTACTTC. The encoded protein is CASSPIQLLTYEQYF.

The chain is built from TRBV7-9 and TRBJ2-7; D not resolved. CDR1 is SEHNR, CDR2 FQNEAQ, per germline (reference sequence). The CDR3 contains 14 residues. With 5 bases removed from V and 1 base from J, the gap between germline ends came to 12 bases. The chain's CDR3 is CASSDHSRSYEQYF. CDR3 coding DNA: TGTGCCAGCAGCGACCATTCGAGGTCCTACGAGCAGTACTTC.

This clone was seen a handful of times. The genes are TRBV28 and TRBJ2-5; D is uncertain. The germline V gene has CDR1 MDHEN and CDR2 SYDVKM. The CDR3 sequence is 15 residues long. Trimming removed 2 bases from V and 2 bases from J, with 12 bases in between. The CDR3 nucleotides read TGTGCCAGCAGTTTAATCGGCAGCAGTCAAGAGACCCAGTACTTC. As protein: CASSLIGSSQETQYF. The full variable domain, completed using reference TRBV28 and TRBJ2-5, is DVKVTQSSRYLVKRTGEKVFLECVQDMDHENMFWYRQDPGLGLRLIYFSYDVKMKEKGDIPEGYSVSREKKERFSLILESASTNQTSMYLCASSLIGSSQETQYFGPGTRLLVL.

V is TRBV5-4 and J is TRBJ2-7, with D tentatively TRBD1 or TRBD2 (5 bases each). Trimming cost V 2 bases and J 6 bases, with 18 bases left between them. Germline lookup yields CDR1 SGHNT and CDR2 YYREEE (reference sequence). The CDR3 is 15 residues long. CDR3 DNA sequence: TGTGCCAGCAGCTTCGATCCCGGGGCGAGAGGCGAGCAGTACTTC. It encodes CASSFDPGARGEQYF. Full variable domain (outside the CDR3, taken from reference TRBV5-4 and TRBJ2-7): ETGVTQSPTHLIKTRGQQVTLRCSSQSGHNTVSWYQQALGQGPQFIFQYYREEENGRGNFPPRFSGLQFPNYSSELNVNALELDDSALYLCASSFDPGARGEQYFGPGTRLTVT.

The chain links TRBV2 to TRBJ2-5, with no clear D. This CDR3 spans 13 amino acids. Trimming shortened V by 3 bases and J by 0 bases, and 5 bases separated the two germline ends. Germline V gives CDR1 SNHLY, CDR2 FYNNEI. CDR3 loop: CASSDRHQETQYF. CDR3 bases: TGTGCCAGCAGTGACAGACACCAAGAGACCCAGTACTTC.

The chain joins TRBV27 to TRBJ2-1; D gene uncertain. The CDR3 has 13 amino acids. Germline loops: CDR1 MNHEY, CDR2 SMNVEV (reference sequence). V was shortened by 6 bases and J by 3 bases, with 9 bases between the two germline ends. In DNA form, the CDR3 reads TGTGCCAGCAGCTGGGCGATCTACAATGAGCAGTTCTTC. It specifies CASSWAIYNEQFF.

The genes are TRBV19 and TRBJ2-7; TRBD2 agrees at 8 bases. Trimming cost V 5 bases and J 4 bases; bases outside gene matches: 4. The CDR3 covers 13 residues. Germline V gene lookup returns CDR1 LNHDA and CDR2 SQIVND (reference sequence). The CDR3 protein is CASSGASGYEQYF. The CDR3, as DNA: TGTGCCAGTAGTGGGGCTAGCGGGTACGAGCAGTACTTC.

This clone has more than one count but fewer than ten. This chain uses TRBV28 with TRBJ1-5; D unclear. Trimming removed 2 bases at V and 6 bases at J, with 8 bases between. CDR1 and CDR2 from the germline V gene are MDHEN and SYDVKM. This CDR3 region has 13 residues. The CDR3, as DNA: TGTGCCAGCAGTTTAGGAGGGTTTCAGCCCCAGCATTTT. Translated, it gives CASSLGGFQPQHF.

The chain uses TRBV28 and TRBJ2-1; 7 nucleotides line up with TRBD2. Germline CDR1 and CDR2: MDHEN and SYDVKM. The V and J ends lost 1 base and 9 bases, in that order; junction bases with no gene match: 9. The CDR3 has 15 residues. This CDR3 is CASSLSAAGVSEQFF. In DNA form, the CDR3 reads TGTGCCAGCAGTTTATCGGCTGCGGGAGTTAGTGAGCAGTTCTTC.

This clone has just a few counts. The CDR3 region is CASSLGGGANTEAFF. DNA for the CDR3: TGCGCCAGCAGCTTGGGAGGAGGGGCGAACACTGAAGCTTTCTTT. This chain connects TRBV5-1 to TRBJ1-1; possibly TRBD1 for D (5 bases). V was clipped by 0 bases and J by 1 base, with 10 bases between them. Per germline, CDR1 SGHRS and CDR2 YFSETQ. The CDR3 consists of 15 residues.

This clone was found once. This chain uses TRBV5-1 with TRBJ2-7, with D tentatively TRBD2 (6 bases). Trimming took off 3 bases at V and 8 bases at J, with 15 bases between the two ends. The germline CDR1 and CDR2 sequences are SGHRS and YFSETQ. The CDR3 spans 13 residues. CDR3 nucleotides: TGCGCCAGCAGCTCGAAGCCGGGGGAGAAGCAGTACTTC. This codes for CASSSKPGEKQYF.

CDR3: CAISEEGLALNTGELFF. The CDR3 region has the DNA TGTGCCATCAGTGAGGAGGGACTAGCACTTAACACCGGGGAGCTGTTTTTT. The chain is built from TRBV10-3 and TRBJ2-2, with TRBD2 matching 9 bases. V shed 2 bases, J shed 2 bases, and the junction held 6 bases outside the gene matches. In germline, CDR1 is ENHRY, CDR2 SYGVKD. There are 17 residues in the CDR3.